The next 15 T cell receptor beta chains were all read from a single sample in a study of control samples from healthy donors and cancer patients. Profiling relied on immunoSEQ multiplex PCR, and the TCRdb table lists in-frame clones only, not all of them. The sample lists under 450,000 clones, around 90% occurring once. What was sequenced was PBMCs. The receptors shown here come from a middle-aged man with head and neck cancer.

The CDR3 DNA follows: TGTGCCAGCAGCCTGAGCAGGGAAAACACCATATATTTT. Amino acid sequence: CASSLSRENTIYF. This chain joins TRBV2 and TRBJ1-3; tentative D call: TRBD1 (5 bases). Germline V gene data show CDR1 as SNHLY and CDR2 as FYNNEI. Trimming left V 6 bases short and J 6 bases short, with 12 bases between. The CDR3 length is 13 residues.

The chain is built from TRBV25-1 and TRBJ2-5; 8 positions match TRBD1. In germline, CDR1 is MGHDK, CDR2 SYGVNS. Trimming cost V 6 bases and J 3 bases; bases outside gene matches: 3. CDR3 length equals 13 residues. This chain's CDR3 is CASRDRVEETQYF. CDR3 coding DNA: TGTGCCAGCAGGGACAGGGTGGAAGAGACCCAGTACTTC.

The rearrangement uses TRBV28 and TRBJ2-1, with D possibly matching TRBD1 (6 bases). The CDR3 runs to 15 residues. The V gene's germline CDR1 is MDHEN and CDR2 SYDVKM. The V end was cut by 2 bases, the J end by 7 bases, with 15 bases between. CDR3 residues: CASSLGGAGANEQFF. CDR3 nucleotide sequence: TGTGCCAGCAGTTTAGGTGGGGCAGGGGCAAATGAGCAGTTCTTC.

The V call is TRBV12-5, the J call TRBJ2-2; D is perhaps TRBD2 (6 bases). Germline assignment: CDR1 LGHNT and CDR2 FRNRAP. V shed 2 bases and J shed 5 bases, with 15 bases lying between them. CDR3 length: 16 amino acids. The CDR3 coding sequence is TGTGCTAGTGGTTTGCCACGGGGGAGCGTGACCGGGGAGCTGTTTTTT. This sequence encodes CASGLPRGSVTGELFF.

The chain joins TRBV4-2 to TRBJ2-3; 8 nucleotides match TRBD2. Germline V lookup: CDR1 LGHNA, CDR2 YNFKEQ. Losses at the gene ends were 0 bases for V and 1 base for J; bases not matched to a gene: 12. This CDR3 has 19 residues. The CDR3 nucleotides read TGTGCCAGCAGCCAAGAGTCTGCGGGGGGTCCCGGAGGCACAGATACGCAGTATTTT. Translating it yields CASSQESAGGPGGTDTQYF.

This chain connects TRBV18 to TRBJ1-2; no definite D call. Germline CDR1 KGHSH, CDR2 LQKENI. V shed 0 bases and J shed 8 bases, with 13 bases lying between them. The CDR3 length is 14 residues. The CDR3 loop reads CASSPPFEGEGYTF. The DNA of the CDR3 is TGTGCCAGCTCACCACCTTTCGAGGGAGAAGGCTACACCTTC.

This clone is a singleton in its sample. The chain is built from TRBV11-3 and TRBJ1-1, with 7 nucleotides matching TRBD1. The V gene's germline CDR1 is SGHNT and CDR2 YENEEA. The V segment lost 6 bases and the J segment 2 bases; nucleotides outside the gene matches: 6. The CDR3 runs 14 residues. The CDR3 sequence is CASSQTGINTEAFF. The CDR3 DNA sequence: TGTGCCAGCAGTCAGACAGGGATCAACACTGAAGCTTTCTTT. The entire variable domain, with the rest obtained from reference TRBV11-3 and TRBJ1-1, is as follows: EAGVVQSPRYKIIEKKQPVAFWCNPISGHNTLYWYLQNLGQGPELLIRYENEEAVDDSQLPKDRFSAERLKGVDSTLKIQPAELGDSAVYLCASSQTGINTEAFFGQGTRLTVV.

The V gene is TRBV19, the J gene TRBJ2-1; 9 bases match TRBD2. CDR3 length: 14 amino acids. The germline V gene has CDR1 LNHDA and CDR2 SQIVND (reference sequence). V lost 2 bases to trimming and J lost 5 bases; unmatched junction nucleotides: 1. This CDR3 reads CASSILAGNNEQFF. CDR3 bases: TGTGCCAGTAGTATACTAGCGGGAAACAATGAGCAGTTCTTC.

This clone is a singleton in its sample. V usage is TRBV6-5 and J usage is TRBJ1-2; TRBD1 matches at 7 bases. Trimming at V came to 7 bases and at J to 0 bases, leaving 5 bases not matched to a gene. In germline, CDR1 is MNHEY, CDR2 SVGAGI. The CDR3 totals 14 residues. CDR3 sequence: CASNDRATNYGYTF. CDR3 bases: TGTGCCAGCAACGACAGGGCCACTAACTATGGCTACACCTTC.

This chain uses TRBV5-1 with TRBJ2-7; D unresolved. The CDR3 contains 14 residues. Looked up from germline, CDR1 is SGHRS and CDR2 is YFSETQ. The V end lost 0 bases, the J end lost 6 bases, and 13 bases lay between the germline ends. For the CDR3, the DNA is TGCGCCAGCAGCTTGGATTCGGCTGCCGGCGAGCAGTACTTC. This codes for CASSLDSAAGEQYF. The full variable domain, completed using reference TRBV5-1 and TRBJ2-7, is KAGVTQTPRYLIKTRGQQVTLSCSPISGHRSVSWYQQTPGQGLQFLFEYFSETQRNKGNFPGRFSGRQFSNSRSEMNVSTLELGDSALYLCASSLDSAAGEQYFGPGTRLTVT.

The count of this clone is one. The V call is TRBV5-1, the J call TRBJ2-1; 7 bases map to TRBD1. CDR1 SGHRS and CDR2 YFSETQ come from the germline V gene. The CDR3 spans 14 residues. V was pared by 5 bases and J by 7 bases, with 9 bases of the junction left unmatched. CDR3 sequence: CASSGAGGTNEQFF. CDR3 in DNA: TGCGCCAGCAGTGGGGCAGGGGGAACGAATGAGCAGTTCTTC.

DNA for the CDR3: TGTGCCAGCAGCGTTAGCCGGGACCCTAGCACAGATACGCAGTATTTT. Its protein product is CASSVSRDPSTDTQYF. The chain uses TRBV2 and TRBJ2-3; either TRBD1 or TRBD2 may fit D (5 bases each). V dropped 6 bases and J dropped 0 bases, with 16 bases sitting between them. CDR3 length equals 16 residues. Germline V gene data show CDR1 as SNHLY and CDR2 as FYNNEI.

The chain recombines TRBV13 with TRBJ2-2; TRBD1 or TRBD2 may be the D gene (5 bases each). The CDR3 is 15 residues long. Deletions cut 5 bases from V and 8 bases from J, with 18 bases between. Germline CDR1 PRHDT, CDR2 FYEKMQ (reference sequence). The DNA for the CDR3 is TGTGCCAGCAGCCCGCTGGACTCTTACAGGGGGGAGCTGTTTTTT. Translated, it gives CASSPLDSYRGELFF.

V is TRBV18 and J is TRBJ2-7; weak D call: TRBD1 (6 bases). Germline V gene data show CDR1 as KGHSH and CDR2 as LQKENI. There are 15 residues in the CDR3. The V end was cut by 3 bases, the J end by 0 bases, with 12 bases between. The CDR3 reads CASSPGQGSSYEQYF. CDR3 DNA: TGTGCCAGCTCACCGGGACAAGGGTCCTCCTACGAGCAGTACTTC. The whole variable domain, remainder taken from reference TRBV18 and TRBJ2-7, is NAGVMQNPRHLVRRRGQEARLRCSPMKGHSHVYWYRQLPEEGLKFMVYLQKENIIDESGMPKERFSAEFPKEGPSILRIQQVVRGDSAAYFCASSPGQGSSYEQYFGPGTRLTVT.

Of note for this clone: This same CDR3 is encoded by further DNA sequences in the sample. The V call is TRBV12-3 or TRBV12-4, the J call TRBJ2-1; D unresolved. V lost 1 base, J lost 8 bases, and 3 bases lay in between. The CDR3 length is 11 residues. The DNA for the CDR3 is TGTGCCAGCAGTTTAGTTGATGAGCAGTTCTTC. Translating gives CASSLVDEQFF.